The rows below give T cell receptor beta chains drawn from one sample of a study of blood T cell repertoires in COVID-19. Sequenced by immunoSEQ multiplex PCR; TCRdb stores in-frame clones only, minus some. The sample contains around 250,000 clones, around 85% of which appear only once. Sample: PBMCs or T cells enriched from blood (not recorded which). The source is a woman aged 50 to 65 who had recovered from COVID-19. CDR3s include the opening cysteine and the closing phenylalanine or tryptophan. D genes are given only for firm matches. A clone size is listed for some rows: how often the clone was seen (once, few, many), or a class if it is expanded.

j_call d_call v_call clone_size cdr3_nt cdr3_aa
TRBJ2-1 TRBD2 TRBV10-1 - TGCGCCAGCGGGACTAGCGGGAGTCTCGATGAGCAGTTCTTC CASGTSGSLDEQFF
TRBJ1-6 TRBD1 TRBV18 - TGTGCCAGCTCGCGTACTCCCGGGACAGACAATTCACCCCTCCACTTT CASSRTPGTDNSPLHF
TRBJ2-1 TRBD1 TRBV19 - TGTGCCAGTAGTATATTGGACAGGGTTGTTCTCGGTGAGCAGTTCTTC CASSILDRVVLGEQFF
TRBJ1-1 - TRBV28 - TGTGCCAGCCCTGGCAGTACAGGGACGTATGTTGAAGCTTTCTTT CASPGSTGTYVEAFF
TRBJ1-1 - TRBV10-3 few TGTGCCATCAGTCGGGACAATTTGAACACTGAAGCTTTCTTT CAISRDNLNTEAFF
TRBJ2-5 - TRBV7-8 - TGTGCCGTACTTACAGGGAGCCAAGAGACCCAGTACTTC CAVLTGSQETQYF
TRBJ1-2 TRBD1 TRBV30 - TGTGCCTGGAGTGTACAGGGGCGCAAAAGTGGCTACACCTTC CAWSVQGRKSGYTF
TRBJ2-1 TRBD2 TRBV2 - TGTGCCAGCAGTGAGAGACTAGCGGAGGCATACAATGAGCAGTTCTTC CASSERLAEAYNEQFF
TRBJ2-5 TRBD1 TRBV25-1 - TGTGCCAGCAGTGCAGGGGGAGTGGAGACCCAGTACTTC CASSAGGVETQYF
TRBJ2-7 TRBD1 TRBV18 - TGTGCCAGCTCACCACCAAGCCAGGGGGCCGGCGAGCAGTACTTC CASSPPSQGAGEQYF
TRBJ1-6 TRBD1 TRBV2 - TGTGCCAGCAGGGCGGGACAGTCTCGCTCACCCCTCCACTTT CASRAGQSRSPLHF
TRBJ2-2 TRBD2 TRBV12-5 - TGTGCTAGTGGTTTGCTCCTCGGACTAGCGTCCGGCGGGGAGCTGTTTTTT CASGLLLGLASGGELFF
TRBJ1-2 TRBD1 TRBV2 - TGTGCCAGCAGTGAGGGGACAGGGACCTCCGGCTACACCTTC CASSEGTGTSGYTF
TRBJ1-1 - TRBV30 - TGTGCCTGGAGTCCGATACAGAACACTGAAGCTTTCTTT CAWSPIQNTEAFF
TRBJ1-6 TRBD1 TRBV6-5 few TGTGCCAGCAGTTACGCGGGGACAGCACTCCCCCTCCACTTT CASSYAGTALPLHF
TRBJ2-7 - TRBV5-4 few TGTGCCAGCAGCACAGGGGGGGGAGAGGGCTACGAGCAGTACTTC CASSTGGGEGYEQYF
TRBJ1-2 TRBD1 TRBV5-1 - TGCGCCAGCAGCTCGGAGGGGACAGGGGGCGATGGCTACACCTTC CASSSEGTGGDGYTF
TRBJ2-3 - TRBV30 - TGTGCCTGGAGTGGGGTCTCCAGGGATACGCAGTATTTT CAWSGVSRDTQYF
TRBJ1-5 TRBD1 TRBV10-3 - TGTGCCATCAGTGGGGACAGGGGCAATCAGCCCCAGCATTTT CAISGDRGNQPQHF
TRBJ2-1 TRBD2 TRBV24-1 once TGTGCCACCAGTGATTCTCGTAAAGCGGGAGGCTACAATGAGCAGTTCTTC CATSDSRKAGGYNEQFF
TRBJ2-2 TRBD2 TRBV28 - TGTGCCAGCAGTCCCGGGGGACTAGCGGCTATCACGAACACCGGGGAGCTGTTTTTT CASSPGGLAAITNTGELFF
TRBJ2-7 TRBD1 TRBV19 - TGTGCCAGTAGTCTGGCCGGGACAGACTTTTACGAGCAGTACTTC CASSLAGTDFYEQYF
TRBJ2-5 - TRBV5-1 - TGCGCCAGCAGCTTGGGTGGTACGGGACAAGGTTGGGAGACCCAGTACTTC CASSLGGTGQGWETQYF
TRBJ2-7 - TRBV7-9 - TGTGCCACCCAGGGCACCTACGAGCAGTACTTC CATQGTYEQYF
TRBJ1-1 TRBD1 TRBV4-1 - TGCGCCAGCAGGATTGGACAGGGAGAGGCTGAAGCTTTCTTT CASRIGQGEAEAFF
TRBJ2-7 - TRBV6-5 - TGTGCCAGCAGAACAGGGTCCGAGCAGTACTTC CASRTGSEQYF
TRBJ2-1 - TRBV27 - TGTGCCAGCAGTTTACTGGCGGCCCCCCTGAATGAGCAGTTCTTC CASSLLAAPLNEQFF
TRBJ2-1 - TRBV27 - TGTGCCAGCAGACAACGGGGTGATGGCTACAATGAGCAGTTCTTC CASRQRGDGYNEQFF
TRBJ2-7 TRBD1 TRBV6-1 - TGTGCCAGCAGTGAACGGGACAGATCCGAGCAGTACTTC CASSERDRSEQYF
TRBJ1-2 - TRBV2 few TGTGCCAGCAGTCACGGGACTATGGCTAACTATGGCTACACCTTC CASSHGTMANYGYTF
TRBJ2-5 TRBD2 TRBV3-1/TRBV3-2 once TGTGCCAGCAGCCAAGATCCCCCACTAGCGGAACAAGAGACCCAGTACTTC CASSQDPPLAEQETQYF
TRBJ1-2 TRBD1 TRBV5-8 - TGTGCCAGCAGCTCCGGGACAGGAGAGAACTATGGCTACACCTTC CASSSGTGENYGYTF
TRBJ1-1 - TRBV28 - TGTGCCAGCAGTTTAATAGGGGTCACTGAAGCTTTCTTT CASSLIGVTEAFF
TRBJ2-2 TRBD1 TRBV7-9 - TGTGCCAGCAGCGCACAGGGGGCGAACACCGGGGAGCTGTTTTTT CASSAQGANTGELFF
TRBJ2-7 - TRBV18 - TGTGCCAGCTCACCATTGAGTGCCTCGGAGGAGCAGTACTTC CASSPLSASEEQYF
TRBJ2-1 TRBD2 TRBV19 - TGTGCCAGTAGTATAGATCGGGGACTAGCGGGAAGAGTACCCTCGCAGTTCTTC CASSIDRGLAGRVPSQFF
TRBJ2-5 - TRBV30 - TGTGCCTGGAGTGACCGACGGGGTTTTGTGGAGACCCAGTACTTC CAWSDRRGFVETQYF
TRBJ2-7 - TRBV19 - TGTGCCAGTAGTGGGTTCGGCAGGATCATCAACGAGCAGTACTTC CASSGFGRIINEQYF
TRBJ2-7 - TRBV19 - TGTGCCAGTAGTCCCGCTAGCGACAGTTACGAGCAGTACTTC CASSPASDSYEQYF
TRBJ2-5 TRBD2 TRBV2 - TGTGCCAGCAGTGAACTAGCGGGAGGGCCGGAGACCCAGTACTTC CASSELAGGPETQYF
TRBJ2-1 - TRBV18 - TGTGCCAGCTCACCAGGAGCGAGCGATGAGCAGTTCTTC CASSPGASDEQFF
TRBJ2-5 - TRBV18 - TGTGCCAGACCCCCAGGGGTGAAAGAGACCCAGTACTTC CARPPGVKETQYF
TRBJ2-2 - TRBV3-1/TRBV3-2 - TGTGCCAGCAGCCAAGATCTAAAGAGAACCGGGGAGCTGTTTTTT CASSQDLKRTGELFF
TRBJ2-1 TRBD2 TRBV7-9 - TGTGCCAGCAGCTCCGAGTGGGGACTAGCGGGAGGTAATGAGCAGTTCTTC CASSSEWGLAGGNEQFF
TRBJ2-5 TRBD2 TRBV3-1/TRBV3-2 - TGTGCCAGCAGCCCCTACCCTAGGACTAGCGAGACCCAGTACTTC CASSPYPRTSETQYF
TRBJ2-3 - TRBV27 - TGTGCCAGCAGTGGAGACGGCGCCACAGATACGCAGTATTTT CASSGDGATDTQYF
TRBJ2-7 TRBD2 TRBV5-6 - TGTGCCAGCAGCTTGGTGGGGTCTAGCGGAAGGTACGAGCAGTACTTC CASSLVGSSGRYEQYF
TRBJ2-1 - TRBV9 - TGTGCCAGCAGCGTAGCTCCGGGGATCTACAATGAGCAGTTCTTC CASSVAPGIYNEQFF
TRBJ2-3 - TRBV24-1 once TGTGCCACCAGTGATCTCCCGGGACATACAGATACGCAGTATTTT CATSDLPGHTDTQYF
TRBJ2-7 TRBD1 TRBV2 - TGTGCCAGCAGTGATCCAGGGGGCTACGAGCAGTACTTC CASSDPGGYEQYF
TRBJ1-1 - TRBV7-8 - TGTGCCAGCAGACCCTCTACTGTGAACACTGAAGCTTTCTTT CASRPSTVNTEAFF
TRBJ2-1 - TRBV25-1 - TGTGCCAGCAGTGAATACGGGGGGCTGAGTGAGCAGTTCTTC CASSEYGGLSEQFF
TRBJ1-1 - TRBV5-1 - TGCGCCAGCAGCGCGGGAGGGGGGTCTTTGACTGAAGCTTTCTTT CASSAGGGSLTEAFF
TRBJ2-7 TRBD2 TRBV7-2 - TGTGCCAGCAGCTTAGCCCCGGGGGGGGGTTTAACTAGCGGGATGGCCTACGAGCAGTACTTC CASSLAPGGGLTSGMAYEQYF